These 11 T cell receptor beta chains were sequenced from one sample in a study of tumor and adjacent non-tumor tissue in lung cancer. No cell sorting was done before RNA was extracted from the tissue. TCRbeta libraries were built with three rounds of nested PCR, modified from ARM-PCR. TCRdb used MiXCR to reprocess the multiplex PCR reads, holding one entry per CDR3 protein. The sample consists of around 120,000 distinct CDR3 sequences, about 66% of them appearing once. The specimen sequenced was lung tumor tissue. Receptors originate from a young man with non-small cell lung cancer.

The genes are TRBV20-1 and TRBJ2-7, with TRBD1 identical over 9 bases. V dropped 3 bases and J dropped 8; count of bases not matched to a gene: 11. This CDR3 is built from 14 residues. The germline V gene has CDR1 DFQATT and CDR2 SNEGSKA (reference sequence). The CDR3: CSASSTGGFNKQYF. The CDR3 bases are TGCAGTGCTAGTTCGACAGGGGGGTTCAACAAGCAGTACTTC.

Worth noting for this clonotype: A read error may produce the germline difference seen at one junction end. J is TRBJ2-4 and V is TRBV11-1; weak D call: TRBD1 (5 bases). This CDR3 has 16 amino acids. CDR1 and CDR2 (germline): SGHAT, FQDESV (reference sequence). The CDR3 protein is CTITHSGRATKNVQYF. CDR3 nucleotide sequence: TGTACCATCACCCACTCAGGCAGGGCGACCAAAAACGTTCAGTACTTC.

This clonotype was found a few times. V and J are TRBV30 and TRBJ2-1; 7 bases align to TRBD2. Trimming at V came to 1 base and at J to 10 bases, leaving 4 bases not matched to a gene. This CDR3 is built from 12 residues. Germline values: CDR1 GTSNPN, CDR2 SVGIG (reference sequence). CDR3 coding DNA: TGTGCCTGGAGTGACTTTAGCGGGGAGCAGTTCTTC. Protein product: CAWSDFSGEQFF.

This clonotype was found many times. The chain couples TRBV10-3 to TRBJ2-3, with 11 bases matching TRBD1. J gave up 1 base and V 7 bases, and 10 bases lay outside the gene matches. CDR3 length: 17 amino acids. Germline V gene sequence: CDR1 ENHRY, CDR2 SYGVKD. The CDR3 loop is CAITDPPGQGGTDTQYF. CDR3 DNA sequence: TGTGCCATCACCGACCCTCCGGGACAGGGGGGCACAGATACGCAGTATTTT.

This clonotype has ten or more counts. The chain carries TRBV30 and TRBJ2-1; tentatively, D is TRBD1 (5 bases). This CDR3 has 12 amino acids. Germline-derived CDR1 and CDR2 are GTSNPN and SVGIG (reference sequence). The V end was cut by 2 bases, the J end by 5 bases, with 7 bases between. The CDR3 here is CAWSKQDNEQFF. As DNA, the CDR3 is TGTGCCTGGAGTAAACAGGACAATGAGCAGTTCTTC. The variable domain in full, completed from reference TRBV30 and TRBJ2-1, reads SQTIHQWPATLVQPVGSPLSLECTVEGTSNPNLYWYRQAAGRGLQLLFYSVGIGQISSEVPQNLSASRPQDRQFILSSKKLLLSDSGFYLCAWSKQDNEQFFGPGTRLTVL.

This chain connects TRBV13 to TRBJ1-3, with no clear D. Germline CDR1 and CDR2: PRHDT and FYEKMQ (reference sequence). CDR3 length: 15 residues. The germline V and J ends were trimmed by 5 bases and 1 base, with 12 bases remaining between them. The CDR3 loop reads CASSVLWKSGNTIYF. The CDR3 DNA reads TGTGCCAGCAGCGTCCTATGGAAGTCTGGAAACACCATATATTTT.

To note about this clonotype: Germline is not matched at one junction end, which may reflect a read error. CDR3 nucleotide sequence: TGTGCCGGCAGCAAAGCCACAGGGTCGGGGGCCAATGTCCTGACTTTC. Translation gives CAGSKATGSGANVLTF. The chain carries TRBV7-9 and TRBJ2-6; D assignment may be TRBD1 or TRBD2 (6 bases each). This CDR3 region has 16 residues. Per germline, CDR1 SEHNR and CDR2 FQNEAQ (reference sequence).

Comments on this clonotype: This may arise from a read error, as a much more abundant clone is one base away. V gene TRBV6-6 combines with J gene TRBJ1-4, with 7 positions matching TRBD1. CDR1 is MNHNY and CDR2 is SVGAGI in the germline V gene (reference sequence). The CDR3 is 14 amino acids. Here the CDR3 DNA reads TGTGCCAGGAGTTCAGACAGGGAGGAGGAAAAACTGTTTTTT. Translating it yields CARSSDREEEKLFF.

Concerning this clonotype itself: A clone one base away is much larger, so this may be a read error. The genes are TRBV6-2 or TRBV6-3 and TRBJ2-7; 7 nucleotides match TRBD1. J lost 2 bases, V lost 5 bases, and 6 bases had no gene match. The V gene's germline CDR1 is MNHEY and CDR2 SVGEGT. This CDR3 is 14 amino acids long. The CDR3 region has the DNA TGTGCCAGCAGTCGTTTTCAGGGGGCCTACGAGCAGTACTTC. Its protein product is CASSRFQGAYEQYF.

A word on this clonotype: Given a much more abundant clone one base away, this may be a read error. The chain joins TRBV20-1 to TRBJ2-1; 9 nucleotides align to TRBD2. This CDR3 has 15 amino acids. Germline-derived CDR1 and CDR2 are DFQATT and SNEGSKA (reference sequence). V gave up 5 bases and J gave up 3 bases; unmatched junction bases: 8. Here the CDR3 DNA reads TGCAGTGCTGGCCCAACTAGCGGGCACTACAATGAGCAGTTCTTC. Translated: CSAGPTSGHYNEQFF.

Note on this clonotype: One base away lies a much larger clone, so this may be a sequencing read error. V and J are TRBV12-3 or TRBV12-4 and TRBJ2-5; D may be TRBD2 (6 bases). The CDR3 has 12 amino acids. Written as DNA, the CDR3 is TGTGCCAGCAGTTTTACGGGGGAGAACCAGTACTTC. Encoded protein: CASSFTGENQYF.